Each of the 32 T cell receptor beta chains below was sequenced from the same sample in a study of OX40 agonist ivuxolimab in advanced cancers. Measured with immunoSEQ multiplex PCR; TCRdb has only the in-frame clones, and not every one. Here the sample spans 30,000 to 40,000 clones, approximately 89% being singletons. The starting material was CD4+ or CD8+ T cells sorted from blood, obtained in a trial of the OX40 agonist ivuxolimab. These receptors all come from an adult with an advanced solid tumor such as melanoma, head and neck, liver or kidney cancer.

The V gene is TRBV7-2, the J gene TRBJ2-3, with TRBD2 matching 12 bases. V was pared by 4 bases and J by 2 bases, with 7 bases of the junction left unmatched. Germline V gene lookup returns CDR1 SGHTA and CDR2 FQGNSA. The CDR3 spans 17 residues. This CDR3 reads CASSSRTSGDSTDTQYF. The CDR3 DNA follows: TGTGCCAGCAGCTCACGGACTAGCGGGGACTCCACAGATACGCAGTATTTT.

This clone was counted a single time. The V call is TRBV6-5, the J call TRBJ2-7; a weak D match, TRBD2 (5 bases). Between the trimmed V and J ends, which lost 2 bases and 0 bases, there was a span of 11 bases. CDR3 length equals 15 residues. Per germline, CDR1 MNHEY and CDR2 SVGAGI. CDR3 bases: TGTGCCAGCAGTTACGGGCCGGACTTCTCCTACGAGCAGTACTTC. Amino acids: CASSYGPDFSYEQYF.

The V gene is TRBV6-1, the J gene TRBJ1-1, with 9 bases fitting TRBD1. V gave up 4 bases and J gave up 1 base; unmatched junction bases: 13. The CDR3 extends over 18 amino acids. The V gene's germline CDR1 is MNHNS and CDR2 SASEGT. The CDR3 sequence: CASSAMFPGQGPNTEAFF. The DNA for the CDR3 is TGTGCCAGCAGTGCCATGTTTCCGGGACAGGGACCGAACACTGAAGCTTTCTTT.

This clone came up once. The chain joins TRBV10-3 to TRBJ2-7; tentatively, D is TRBD1 (6 bases). This CDR3 spans 13 amino acids. The germline V gene encodes CDR1 ENHRY and CDR2 SYGVKD. V was shortened by 3 bases and J by 5 bases, with 11 bases between the two germline ends. In DNA, the CDR3 is TGTGCCATCAGTGACGGACAGTCCCACGAGCAGTACTTC. Its translation: CAISDGQSHEQYF.

The V and J genes are TRBV7-9 and TRBJ2-3; a possible D gene is TRBD1 (5 bases). Deletions cut 2 bases from V and 0 bases from J, with 6 bases between. The CDR3 loop spans 14 amino acids. Germline assignment: CDR1 SEHNR and CDR2 FQNEAQ (reference sequence). CDR3 nucleotides: TGTGCCAGCAGCTTAAGACAGAGCACAGATACGCAGTATTTT. Translated: CASSLRQSTDTQYF.

This chain links TRBV2 with TRBJ1-4; D is ambiguous. CDR1 and CDR2 (germline): SNHLY, FYNNEI. Deletions cut 7 bases from V and 0 bases from J, with 12 bases between. This CDR3 spans 15 amino acids. The CDR3 DNA reads TGTGCCAGCAAGGTTAGAGATGCAACTAATGAAAAACTGTTTTTT. It specifies CASKVRDATNEKLFF.

The rearrangement uses TRBV28 and TRBJ2-7, with TRBD2 identical over 10 bases. The CDR3 sequence is 16 residues long. Germline CDR1 reads MDHEN; CDR2 reads SYDVKM. V shed 6 bases and J 1 base; nucleotides not matched to a gene: 9. CDR3: CASRASGSKTSYEQYF. Here the CDR3 DNA reads TGTGCCAGCAGGGCTAGCGGGAGTAAAACGTCCTACGAGCAGTACTTC. Supplemented by reference TRBV28 and TRBJ2-7, the full variable domain reads DVKVTQSSRYLVKRTGEKVFLECVQDMDHENMFWYRQDPGLGLRLIYFSYDVKMKEKGDIPEGYSVSREKKERFSLILESASTNQTSMYLCASRASGSKTSYEQYFGPGTRLTVT.

This clone is termed medium-sized. The rearrangement joins TRBV9 to TRBJ2-3, with D tentatively TRBD2 (6 bases). Germline V gene data show CDR1 as SGDLS and CDR2 as YYNGEE. Trimming shortened V by 4 bases and J by 5 bases, and 17 bases separated the two germline ends. CDR3 length equals 15 residues. CDR3: CASSPSRGAGDTQYF. The CDR3 DNA follows: TGTGCCAGCAGCCCAAGTAGGGGAGCGGGAGATACGCAGTATTTT. The whole variable domain, filled in from reference TRBV9 and TRBJ2-3, reads DSGVTQTPKHLITATGQRVTLRCSPRSGDLSVYWYQQSLDQGLQFLIQYYNGEERAKGNILERFSAQQFPDLHSELNLSSLELGDSALYFCASSPSRGAGDTQYFGPGTRLTVL.

This chain connects TRBV15 to TRBJ1-1; no definite D call. CDR3 size: 13 residues. The germline V and J ends were trimmed by 1 base and 1 base, with 4 bases remaining between them. Germline V CDR1 and CDR2: LNHNV, YYDKDF (reference sequence). The CDR3 DNA follows: TGTGCCACCAGCAGAGTGCGGAACACTGAAGCTTTCTTT. This translates into CATSRVRNTEAFF.

The chain couples TRBV4-1 to TRBJ2-7; D may be TRBD1 (6 bases). This CDR3 contains 14 residues. Trimming pared 2 bases from V and 5 bases from J, leaving 13 bases between. The V gene's germline CDR1 is MGHRA and CDR2 YSYEKL. The CDR3 loop is CASSQTPTGNEQYF. Written as DNA, the CDR3 is TGCGCCAGCAGCCAAACCCCCACAGGGAACGAGCAGTACTTC.

The chain links TRBV5-1 to TRBJ2-7, with 8 bases lining up with TRBD2. Germline trimming cut 0 bases from V and 0 bases from J; bases unmatched to any gene: 11. The CDR3 runs to 18 residues. CDR1 is SGHRS, CDR2 YFSETQ, per germline. For the CDR3, the DNA is TGCGCCAGCAGCTTGGCGGGCTCGGGGGGGACATTCTCCTACGAGCAGTACTTC. This translates into CASSLAGSGGTFSYEQYF. The full variable domain, with the rest looked up from reference TRBV5-1 and TRBJ2-7, is KAGVTQTPRYLIKTRGQQVTLSCSPISGHRSVSWYQQTPGQGLQFLFEYFSETQRNKGNFPGRFSGRQFSNSRSEMNVSTLELGDSALYLCASSLAGSGGTFSYEQYFGPGTRLTVT.

The chain links TRBV19 to TRBJ2-7; D is perhaps TRBD2 (5 bases). The CDR3 consists of 13 residues. Germline assignment: CDR1 LNHDA and CDR2 SQIVND (reference sequence). V was pared by 6 bases and J by 4 bases, with 13 bases between. For the CDR3, the DNA is TGTGCCAGTAGCTTAGGGCCGGGATACGAGCAGTACTTC. Translated: CASSLGPGYEQYF.

The chain is built from TRBV7-6 and TRBJ2-7; 8 positions agree with TRBD2. Germline V CDR1 and CDR2: SGHVS, FNYEAQ. J lost 7 bases, V lost 1 base, and 0 bases had no gene match. This CDR3 is 12 amino acids long. DNA of the CDR3: TGTGCCAGCAGCTTAGGCGGGAGGGAGCAGTACTTC. Protein product: CASSLGGREQYF. The full variable domain, rest sourced from reference TRBV7-6 and TRBJ2-7, is GAGVSQSPRYKVTKRGQDVALRCDPISGHVSLYWYRQALGQGPEFLTYFNYEAQQDKSGLPNDRFSAERPEGSISTLTIQRTEQRDSAMYRCASSLGGREQYFGPGTRLTVT.

The chain couples TRBV4-1 to TRBJ2-7; D possibly corresponds to TRBD2 (5 bases). Germline assignment: CDR1 MGHRA and CDR2 YSYEKL. The V end lost 4 bases, the J end lost 3 bases, and 13 bases lay between the germline ends. This CDR3 region has 14 residues. The CDR3 DNA reads as TGCGCCAGCAGCCGGAGCCCCGGGGTCTACGAGCAGTACTTC. Encoded protein: CASSRSPGVYEQYF.

This chain connects TRBV29-1 to TRBJ2-2; 10 nucleotides line up with TRBD2. V shed 7 bases, J shed 2 bases, and the junction held 13 bases outside the gene matches. The CDR3 spans 17 residues. Per germline, CDR1 SQVTM and CDR2 ANQGSEA. CDR3 residues: CSADGLAGGLNTGELFF. For the CDR3, the DNA is TGCAGCGCGGATGGGTTAGCGGGAGGCCTCAACACCGGGGAGCTGTTTTTT.

This clone was observed a handful of times. The CDR3 sequence: CASSLASAGLGRIYEQYF. CDR3 bases: TGTGCCAGCAGCTTGGCCAGTGCGGGGTTAGGCAGGATCTACGAGCAGTACTTC. The genes are TRBV5-6 and TRBJ2-7, with D tentatively TRBD2 (6 bases). The CDR3 spans 18 residues. V was clipped by 0 bases and J by 3 bases, with 22 bases between them. Germline V CDR1 and CDR2: SGHDT, YYEEEE.

The chain links TRBV4-2 to TRBJ2-2; 12 nucleotides match TRBD2. V lost 4 bases and J lost 6; bases outside the gene matches: 3. Germline CDR1 LGHNA, CDR2 YNFKEQ. The CDR3 loop spans 15 amino acids. The CDR3 DNA sequence: TGTGCCAGCAGCCCTAGCGGGAGGGCCTCCGGGGAGCTGTTTTTT. Protein: CASSPSGRASGELFF.

The J gene is TRBJ2-1, the V gene TRBV30; 7 nucleotides agree with TRBD1. Germline V gene lookup returns CDR1 GTSNPN and CDR2 SVGIG (reference sequence). V lost 5 bases and J lost 0; bases outside the gene matches: 4. The CDR3 is 14 amino acids. CDR3 nucleotide sequence: TGTGCCTGGCAGACAGGGAGCTCCTACAATGAGCAGTTCTTC. Translated, it gives CAWQTGSSYNEQFF.

This chain joins TRBV19 and TRBJ2-3; D remains unclear. Germline lookup yields CDR1 LNHDA and CDR2 SQIVND (reference sequence). Trimming took 7 bases from V and 4 from J, leaving 6 bases between them. The CDR3 runs 11 residues. DNA for the CDR3: TGTGCCAGTAATACGGCAGATACGCAGTATTTT. Translating gives CASNTADTQYF.

The chain combines TRBV7-2 with TRBJ2-1, with a possible D match to TRBD2 (6 bases). Looked up from germline, CDR1 is SGHTA and CDR2 is FQGNSA. The ends were cut back, 5 bases at V and 10 bases at J, with 21 bases in the middle. This CDR3 contains 15 residues. CDR3 nucleotides: TGTGCCAGCAGCCGATTACTAGGGACTGAGAAAGAGCAGTTCTTC. This codes for CASSRLLGTEKEQFF.

This clone is a singleton in its sample. The rearrangement uses TRBV5-6 and TRBJ2-7, with 7 bases fitting TRBD2. This CDR3 region has 12 residues. Germline V gives CDR1 SGHDT, CDR2 YYEEEE. The junction had 5 bases not matched to a gene; V was cut back by 4 bases and J by 7 bases. In DNA, the CDR3 is TGTGCCAGCAGCCAGACTAGCCTGGAGCAGTACTTC. Its translation: CASSQTSLEQYF.

This chain uses TRBV13 with TRBJ2-1; D not resolved. Per germline, CDR1 PRHDT and CDR2 FYEKMQ (reference sequence). The CDR3 has 12 residues. V was clipped by 0 bases and J by 8 bases, with 5 bases between them. The chain's CDR3 is CASSLGSDEQFF. CDR3 in DNA: TGTGCCAGCAGCTTAGGTTCCGATGAGCAGTTCTTC.

Here the CDR3 reads CASKVGQLYEQYF. The DNA for the CDR3 is TGTGCCAGCAAGGTGGGACAACTCTACGAGCAGTACTTC. V usage is TRBV2 and J usage is TRBJ2-7, with D possibly TRBD1 on 6 matching bases. The germline V gene has CDR1 SNHLY and CDR2 FYNNEI. The V end was cut by 7 bases, the J end by 3 bases, with 13 bases between. The CDR3 contains 13 residues.

This clone was seen once. The V gene is TRBV5-4, the J gene TRBJ2-2, with D perhaps TRBD1 (6 bases). Per the germline V gene, CDR1 is SGHNT and CDR2 is YYREEE (reference sequence). V dropped 7 bases and J dropped 6 bases, with 19 bases sitting between them. CDR3 length equals 15 residues. The CDR3 reads CASSTTGKGAGELFF. The CDR3 DNA sequence: TGTGCCAGCTCAACCACAGGGAAAGGAGCCGGGGAGCTGTTTTTT.

The J gene is TRBJ2-7, the V gene TRBV6-5; 9 bases align to TRBD1. The CDR3 consists of 15 residues. V was pared by 6 bases and J by 2 bases, with 8 bases of the junction left unmatched. Germline lookup yields CDR1 MNHEY and CDR2 SVGAGI. CDR3 loop: CASRASGTGPYEQYF. CDR3 DNA sequence: TGTGCCAGCAGAGCCTCCGGGACAGGGCCCTACGAGCAGTACTTC.

The chain is built from TRBV6-4 and TRBJ2-4, with a tentative D call TRBD2 (6 bases). The germline V gene encodes CDR1 MRHNA and CDR2 SNTAGT. This CDR3 is built from 12 residues. The germline V and J ends were trimmed by 11 bases and 0 bases, with 8 bases remaining between them. CDR3 sequence reads: CACGVAKNIQYF. The CDR3 region has the DNA TGTGCCTGCGGGGTAGCCAAAAACATTCAGTACTTC.

The chain recombines TRBV6-5 with TRBJ2-2, with D perhaps matching TRBD1 (6 bases). From germline, CDR1 is MNHEY and CDR2 SVGAGI. Trimming removed 2 bases from V and 3 bases from J, with 7 bases in between. CDR3 length: 14 residues. CDR3: CASSYGQYTGELFF. CDR3 sequence (DNA): TGTGCCAGCAGTTACGGACAGTACACCGGGGAGCTGTTTTTT.

The chain is built from TRBV7-9 and TRBJ2-2; no clear D gene. This CDR3 has 17 amino acids. With 4 bases removed from V and 2 bases from J, the gap between germline ends came to 17 bases. Germline loops: CDR1 SEHNR, CDR2 FQNEAQ (reference sequence). DNA of the CDR3: TGTGCCAGCAGCTCCCTACTCACTCAGGTTAACACCGGGGAGCTGTTTTTT. This codes for CASSSLLTQVNTGELFF. Full variable domain (remainder filled in from reference TRBV7-9 and TRBJ2-2): DTGVSQNPRHKITKRGQNVTFRCDPISEHNRLYWYRQTLGQGPEFLTYFQNEAQLEKSRLLSDRFSAERPKGSFSTLEIQRTEQGDSAMYLCASSSLLTQVNTGELFFGEGSRLTVL.

This clone showed up just once. This rearrangement joins TRBV9 to TRBJ2-5, with D unresolved. Germline V CDR1 and CDR2: SGDLS, YYNGEE. The CDR3 is made up of 15 amino acids. Trimming stripped 4 bases from V and 4 bases from J, with 17 bases between. CDR3: CASSSRRQRSETQYF. The CDR3 DNA is TGTGCCAGCAGCTCTAGGCGGCAGCGCTCAGAGACCCAGTACTTC.

The chain uses TRBV6-5 and TRBJ2-7, with D tentatively TRBD2 (5 bases). The length of the CDR3 is 12 residues. CDR1 is MNHEY and CDR2 is SVGAGI in the germline V gene. Trimming cost V 7 bases and J 2 bases, with 9 bases left between them. This chain's CDR3 is CASTSGAYEQYF. CDR3 DNA: TGTGCCAGCACCTCCGGGGCCTACGAGCAGTACTTC.

This chain uses TRBV28 with TRBJ2-7, with 8 bases matching TRBD1. With 2 bases clipped from V and 4 bases from J, the junction kept 4 bases outside the gene matches. The germline V gene has CDR1 MDHEN and CDR2 SYDVKM. The CDR3 has 14 residues. The DNA of the CDR3 is TGTGCCAGCAGTTTAGGACAGGGTGTATACGAGCAGTACTTC. It encodes CASSLGQGVYEQYF.

The chain employs TRBV2 and TRBJ2-7; D is ambiguous. The germline V gene has CDR1 SNHLY and CDR2 FYNNEI. V was pared by 2 bases and J by 3 bases, with 11 bases between. The length of the CDR3 is 14 residues. As DNA, the CDR3 is TGTGCCAGCAGTGAATTCCAGGATCGCTACGAGCAGTACTTC. Translating gives CASSEFQDRYEQYF.